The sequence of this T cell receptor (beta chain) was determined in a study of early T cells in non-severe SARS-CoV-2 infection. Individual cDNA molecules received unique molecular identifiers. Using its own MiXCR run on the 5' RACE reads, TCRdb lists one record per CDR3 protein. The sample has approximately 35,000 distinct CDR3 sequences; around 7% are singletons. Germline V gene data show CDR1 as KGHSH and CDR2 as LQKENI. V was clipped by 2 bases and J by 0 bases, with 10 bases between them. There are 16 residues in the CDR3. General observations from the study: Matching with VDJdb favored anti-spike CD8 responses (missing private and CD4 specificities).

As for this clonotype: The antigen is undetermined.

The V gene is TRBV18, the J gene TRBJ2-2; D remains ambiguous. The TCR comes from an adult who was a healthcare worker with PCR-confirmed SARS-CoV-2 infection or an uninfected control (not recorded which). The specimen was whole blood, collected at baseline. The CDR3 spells CASSPRDAPNTGELFF. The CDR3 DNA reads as TGTGCCAGCTCACCAAGAGACGCACCGAACACCGGGGAGCTGTTTTTT.